Following are 28 T cell receptor beta chains from one sample sequenced in a study of STAT5B mutations in CD4+ large granular lymphocyte leukemia (dated 2022 in TCRdb). Libraries came from the immunoSEQ multiplex PCR assay. TCRdb's version of the immuneACCESS table is confined to in-frame rearrangements and falls short of the full clone set. An unresolved V gene accounts for under half of the shortfall where checked; the remainder is of unknown origin. A total of tens of thousands of clones appear in this sample, around 88% of them only once. The leading ten clones occupy 0.75% to 1% of the sample. The sample was CD4+ T cells from blood buffy coats. All receptors come from a human donor in good health.

The chain couples TRBV6-1 to TRBJ1-1; tentative D call: TRBD1 (6 bases). The germline CDR1 and CDR2 sequences are MNHNS and SASEGT. Trimming left V 4 bases short and J 6 bases short, with 9 bases between. This CDR3 contains 12 residues. This chain's CDR3 is CASSGRGAEAFF. The CDR3 nucleotides are TGTGCCAGCAGTGGAAGGGGGGCTGAAGCTTTCTTT.

The rearrangement joins TRBV18 to TRBJ1-4; possibly TRBD1 for D (5 bases). CDR3 length: 13 amino acids. Trimming pared 5 bases from V and 7 bases from J, leaving 11 bases between. Germline-derived CDR1 and CDR2 are KGHSH and LQKENI. The CDR3 sequence is CASSEGRAEKLFF. CDR3 nucleotides: TGTGCCAGCTCAGAGGGGCGGGCTGAAAAACTGTTTTTT.

The rearrangement joins TRBV4-1 to TRBJ2-3, with D possibly TRBD1 on 6 matching bases. Germline V gene sequence: CDR1 MGHRA, CDR2 YSYEKL. With 4 bases removed from V and 2 bases from J, the gap between germline ends came to 16 bases. The CDR3 runs to 16 residues. CDR3 in amino acids: CASSLAQGSYTDTQYF. The CDR3 coding sequence is TGCGCCAGCAGCCTTGCGCAGGGGTCATACACAGATACGCAGTATTTT.

This chain joins TRBV10-3 and TRBJ1-2, with 7 positions matching TRBD1. CDR1 is ENHRY and CDR2 is SYGVKD in the germline V gene. This CDR3 spans 16 amino acids. After removal of 5 bases from V and 2 bases from J, the junction contained 11 bases not matched to a gene. CDR3: CAISLYTGTENYGYTF. The CDR3 DNA reads as TGTGCCATCAGTCTTTATACCGGGACAGAAAACTATGGCTACACCTTC.

The CDR3 spells CASSYKFTDTGELFF. The CDR3 DNA reads TGTGCCAGCAGTTACAAATTCACAGACACCGGGGAGCTGTTTTTT. V usage is TRBV6-5 and J usage is TRBJ2-2; no reliable D call. The CDR3 extends over 15 amino acids. Germline V gene sequence: CDR1 MNHEY, CDR2 SVGAGI. Trimming shortened V by 2 bases and J by 3 bases, and 10 bases separated the two germline ends.

The CDR3 reads CASSLVKGGAYEQYF. In nucleotides, the CDR3 is TGTGCCAGCAGCTTAGTAAAGGGGGGGGCCTACGAGCAGTACTTC. This chain joins TRBV7-2 and TRBJ2-7; a weak D match, TRBD2 (7 bases). This CDR3 comprises 15 residues. V was pared by 1 base and J by 2 bases, with 12 bases between. Germline V gene data show CDR1 as SGHTA and CDR2 as FQGNSA.

The sample holds one count of this clone. V and J are TRBV7-9 and TRBJ1-5; 9 positions match TRBD1. CDR1 and CDR2 (germline): SEHNR, FQNEAQ (reference sequence). The V segment lost 5 bases and the J segment 7 bases; nucleotides outside the gene matches: 3. This CDR3 is built from 13 residues. CDR3 region: CASSRDRVQPQHF. For the CDR3, the DNA is TGTGCCAGCAGCCGGGACAGGGTCCAGCCCCAGCATTTT. Full variable domain (outside the CDR3, taken from reference TRBV7-9 and TRBJ1-5): DTGVSQNPRHKITKRGQNVTFRCDPISEHNRLYWYRQTLGQGPEFLTYFQNEAQLEKSRLLSDRFSAERPKGSFSTLEIQRTEQGDSAMYLCASSRDRVQPQHFGDGTRLSIL.

The chain is built from TRBV29-1 and TRBJ1-1; D is perhaps TRBD1 (5 bases). Trimming cost V 3 bases and J 5 bases, with 19 bases left between them. This CDR3 has 15 residues. Germline CDR1 reads SQVTM; CDR2 reads ANQGSEA. The CDR3 protein is CSVDLGGEGRTEAFF. Here the CDR3 DNA reads TGCAGCGTTGACCTCGGGGGGGAGGGACGGACTGAAGCTTTCTTT.

V usage is TRBV27 and J usage is TRBJ1-2; D may be TRBD1 (6 bases). CDR1 MNHEY and CDR2 SMNVEV come from the germline V gene (reference sequence). This CDR3 has 17 residues. Trimming cost V 6 bases and J 4 bases, with 24 bases left between them. For the CDR3, the DNA is TGTGCCAGCAGCAAAATTTATAGCGGACAGCTCGCCTATGGCTACACCTTC. It yields the protein CASSKIYSGQLAYGYTF.

V gene TRBV7-9 combines with J gene TRBJ1-6, with D uncertain. Germline V gene lookup returns CDR1 SEHNR and CDR2 FQNEAQ (reference sequence). The CDR3 extends over 13 amino acids. Trimming cost V 8 bases and J 7 bases, with 12 bases left between them. The CDR3 region has the DNA TGTGCCAGCTGCGGGGAACTCAATTCACCCCTCCACTTT. Translating it yields CASCGELNSPLHF.

The rearrangement uses TRBV5-8 and TRBJ1-4; 8 bases fit TRBD1. Germline V gene lookup returns CDR1 SGHTS and CDR2 YDEGEE. The CDR3 runs 14 residues. V dropped 5 bases and J dropped 3; count of bases not matched to a gene: 3. CDR3 nucleotides: TGTGCCAGCAGTTACAGGGGGGCTAATGAAAAACTGTTTTTT. Protein sequence: CASSYRGANEKLFF.

This clone was seen only once. This chain links TRBV7-9 with TRBJ2-5; 9 bases match TRBD2. The J call is uncertain, as TRBJ2-7 better fits the DNA end. Germline V gene sequence: CDR1 SEHNR, CDR2 FQNEAQ (reference sequence). The CDR3 is made up of 14 amino acids. The CDR3: CASVPGLAPYEQYF. DNA for the CDR3: TGTGCCAGCGTCCCGGGACTAGCCCCCTACGAGCAGTACTTC.

The chain is built from TRBV6-6 and TRBJ2-3; D gene uncertain. This CDR3 has 13 residues. Germline CDR1 is MNHNY and CDR2 is SVGAGI (reference sequence). V shed 0 bases and J shed 3 bases, with 4 bases lying between them. Written as DNA, the CDR3 is TGTGCCAGCAGTTACTCAGGTACAGATACGCAGTATTTT. Translating gives CASSYSGTDTQYF.

The chain recombines TRBV4-3 with TRBJ2-1; 12 nucleotides align to TRBD2. The CDR3 has 16 residues. Germline V CDR1 and CDR2: LGHNA, YSLEER. The junction had 7 bases not matched to a gene; V was cut back by 6 bases and J by 4 bases. The CDR3 DNA reads as TGCGCCAGCAGGGAGATTGGGACTAGCGGGTACAATGAGCAGTTCTTC. It specifies CASREIGTSGYNEQFF.

This CDR3 reads CASSPNPRQGPNGYTF. CDR3 bases: TGTGCCAGCAGCCCGAACCCCCGGCAGGGTCCGAATGGCTACACCTTC. The chain carries TRBV5-4 and TRBJ1-2, with a possible D match to TRBD1 (5 bases). Trimming took 4 bases from V and 6 from J, leaving 22 bases between them. CDR3 length: 16 residues. Germline V lookup: CDR1 SGHNT, CDR2 YYREEE (reference sequence).

The chain combines TRBV19 with TRBJ1-1, with 7 positions matching TRBD1. Germline V CDR1 and CDR2: LNHDA, SQIVND (reference sequence). CDR3 length: 15 residues. Losses at the gene ends were 6 bases for V and 2 bases for J; bases not matched to a gene: 9. The CDR3 loop reads CASRLRQGGNTEAFF. For the CDR3, the DNA is TGTGCCAGTAGGCTGCGGCAGGGGGGAAACACTGAAGCTTTCTTT.

The chain couples TRBV18 to TRBJ1-2; TRBD1 agrees at 7 bases. The V gene's germline CDR1 is KGHSH and CDR2 LQKENI. The length of the CDR3 is 13 residues. With 1 base clipped from V and 6 bases from J, the junction kept 2 bases outside the gene matches. The CDR3 here is CASSPQGANGYTF. The CDR3 DNA reads as TGTGCCAGCTCACCACAGGGGGCAAATGGCTACACCTTC.

This clone showed up just a few times. This chain links TRBV4-1 with TRBJ1-2; D uncertain. Germline V CDR1 and CDR2: MGHRA, YSYEKL. The CDR3 is 12 amino acids. V was cut by 1 base and J by 5 bases, with 5 bases left in between. The CDR3 DNA sequence: TGCGCCAGCAGCCAAGCCCGTTATGGCTACACCTTC. Amino acids: CASSQARYGYTF.

This chain uses TRBV7-6 with TRBJ2-5; tentatively, D is TRBD2 (5 bases). CDR1 is SGHVS, CDR2 FNYEAQ, per germline. Between the trimmed V and J ends, which lost 6 bases and 0 bases, there was a span of 14 bases. The CDR3 is made up of 15 amino acids. The DNA of the CDR3 is TGTGCCAGCAGTCGACGAAGCGGATACCAAGAGACCCAGTACTTC. Residues: CASSRRSGYQETQYF.

This sequence joins TRBV6-6 and TRBJ1-4, with 11 bases identical to TRBD1. The germline gives CDR1 MNHNY, CDR2 SVGAGI (reference sequence). The CDR3 sequence is 15 residues long. V gave up 11 bases and J gave up 7 bases; unmatched junction bases: 12. CDR3 sequence: CAASFSGQGGEKLFF. DNA for the CDR3: TGTGCCGCTTCCTTTTCGGGACAGGGGGGTGAAAAACTGTTTTTT.

The chain employs TRBV7-2 and TRBJ1-3, with D uncertain. The CDR3 is 14 residues long. Trimming removed 3 bases from V and 0 bases from J, with 6 bases in between. CDR1 is SGHTA, CDR2 FQGNSA, per germline. The DNA of the CDR3 is TGTGCCAGCAGCTTCCCGGGCTCTGGAAACACCATATATTTT. Protein product: CASSFPGSGNTIYF.

The chain employs TRBV19 and TRBJ2-5, with 8 bases fitting TRBD1. Germline V gene sequence: CDR1 LNHDA, CDR2 SQIVND (reference sequence). This CDR3 spans 13 amino acids. The J segment lost 5 bases and the V segment lost 8 bases, leaving 7 bases of the junction unmatched. The DNA of the CDR3 is TGTGCCAGTGGGGACAGGTTCCGGGAGACCCAGTACTTC. This encodes CASGDRFRETQYF.

This chain joins TRBV6-5 and TRBJ2-7; tentative D call: TRBD1 (5 bases). This CDR3 comprises 14 residues. Trimming stripped 6 bases from V and 1 base from J, with 13 bases between. CDR1 MNHEY and CDR2 SVGAGI come from the germline V gene. CDR3 residues: CASSPSGFSYEQYF. CDR3 DNA sequence: TGTGCCAGCAGCCCCTCAGGGTTTTCCTACGAGCAGTACTTC.

The V gene is TRBV7-2, the J gene TRBJ2-5, with D unclear. The CDR3 consists of 13 residues. Trimming stripped 2 bases from V and 0 bases from J, with 4 bases between. Per the germline V gene, CDR1 is SGHTA and CDR2 is FQGNSA. DNA for the CDR3: TGTGCCAGCAGCTTATATCACCAAGAGACCCAGTACTTC. It translates to CASSLYHQETQYF.

J is TRBJ2-7 and V is TRBV18; the match to TRBD2 covers 7 bases. Trimming at V came to 5 bases and at J to 0 bases, leaving 4 bases not matched to a gene. This CDR3 contains 14 residues. Looked up from germline, CDR1 is KGHSH and CDR2 is LQKENI. The CDR3, as DNA: TGTGCCAGCTCAGCGACTAGCCCCTCCTACGAGCAGTACTTC. Its protein is CASSATSPSYEQYF.

The chain links TRBV7-9 to TRBJ2-5; D perhaps matches TRBD1 (5 bases). The DNA end favors TRBJ2-7, so the J call may be wrong. The CDR3 totals 14 residues. Germline assignment: CDR1 SEHNR and CDR2 FQNEAQ (reference sequence). CDR3 DNA: TGTGCCAGCAGCCCCGGACATATGTCCTACGAGCAGTACTTC. Its translation is CASSPGHMSYEQYF.

V is TRBV7-2 and J is TRBJ2-7; 7 nucleotides agree with TRBD1. The CDR3 contains 15 residues. The ends lost 3 bases at V and 0 bases at J; junction bases unmatched: 5. From germline, CDR1 is SGHTA and CDR2 FQGNSA. The CDR3 DNA follows: TGTGCCAGCAGCTTGGACAGGCCCAGCTCCTACGAGCAGTACTTC. Its protein product is CASSLDRPSSYEQYF.

V usage is TRBV5-1 and J usage is TRBJ2-6; D is ambiguous. This CDR3 has 14 residues. Germline CDR1 reads SGHRS; CDR2 reads YFSETQ. Trimming pared 4 bases from V and 8 bases from J, leaving 13 bases between. The CDR3 sequence: CASSARLASNVLTF. The DNA of the CDR3 is TGCGCCAGCAGCGCCCGACTGGCCTCCAACGTCCTGACTTTC.